This T cell receptor (beta chain) was recorded in a study of blood T cell repertoires in COVID-19. Study context: From the United States, Italy and Spain came samples of acute and convalescent COVID-19.

The assay was immunoSEQ multiplex PCR, and TCRdb's table has in-frame clones only and misses some. The sample includes 230,000 or so clones, about 85% of them seen just once. A few counts support this clone. The origin of this receptor is a young man with active or convalescent COVID-19. What was sequenced was peripheral blood.

The CDR3 loop is CASSPSASGSYEQYF. The CDR3 coding sequence is TGTGCCAGCAGCCCCTCCGCTAGCGGATCCTACGAGCAGTACTTC. This rearrangement joins TRBV27 to TRBJ2-7; TRBD2 aligns across 7 bases. Germline CDR1 is MNHEY and CDR2 is SMNVEV (reference sequence). V lost 6 bases, J lost 1 base, and 9 bases stayed unmatched. The CDR3 has 15 amino acids.